The 9 T cell receptor beta chains listed next were all sequenced from one sample in a study of blood T cell repertoires in COVID-19. Libraries were prepared by immunoSEQ multiplex PCR; TCRdb keeps only in-frame clonotypes and omits some of them. This table holds about 47,000 clones, more than 75% found once. Specimen: peripheral blood. The receptors stem from a human donor with acute or convalescent COVID-19. The donor label of this sample is uncertain.

The chain employs TRBV29-1 and TRBJ1-1; the D is unclear. This CDR3 is built from 13 residues. Per the germline V gene, CDR1 is SQVTM and CDR2 is ANQGSEA. V was cut by 7 bases and J by 2 bases, with 14 bases left in between. The CDR3 loop reads CSAAGNSNTEAFF. The CDR3 DNA reads as TGCAGCGCCGCAGGTAACTCAAACACTGAAGCTTTCTTT.

This clone was observed a few times. The V and J genes are TRBV19 and TRBJ2-3; possibly TRBD2 for D (5 bases). CDR1 is LNHDA, CDR2 SQIVND, per germline (reference sequence). There are 19 residues in the CDR3. Between the trimmed V and J ends, which lost 2 bases and 4 bases, there was a span of 25 bases. DNA of the CDR3: TGTGCCAGTAGTATATCGCCCCCGTTACTAGGAGTGAACGCAGATACGCAGTATTTT. This gives the protein CASSISPPLLGVNADTQYF.

V and J are TRBV4-1 and TRBJ2-7; possible D gene TRBD1, 5 bases. Trimming pared 1 base from V and 6 bases from J, leaving 7 bases between. Germline values: CDR1 MGHRA, CDR2 YSYEKL. This CDR3 region has 12 residues. The CDR3 sequence is CASSQAGREQYF. CDR3 DNA sequence: TGCGCCAGCAGCCAAGCAGGGCGCGAGCAGTACTTC.

The chain joins TRBV20-1 to TRBJ1-2; unclear D gene. Trimming shortened V by 5 bases and J by 4 bases, and 5 bases separated the two germline ends. CDR3 length equals 10 residues. Germline V gives CDR1 DFQATT, CDR2 SNEGSKA (reference sequence). The CDR3, as DNA: TGCAGTGCTGGGAGCTATGGCTACACCTTC. Translation gives CSAGSYGYTF.

This clone was picked up a small number of times. The chain is built from TRBV27 and TRBJ2-3; 9 bases align to TRBD2. Germline CDR1 MNHEY, CDR2 SMNVEV (reference sequence). This CDR3 contains 17 residues. Trimming took 4 bases from V and 6 from J; bases not matched to a gene: 14. In nucleotides, the CDR3 is TGTGCCAGCAGTTCATACTCGGGACTAGCTGGGGGGGATACGCAGTATTTT. It translates to CASSSYSGLAGGDTQYF.

The J gene is TRBJ1-1, the V gene TRBV30; D possibly corresponds to TRBD1 (5 bases). Germline V CDR1 and CDR2: GTSNPN, SVGIG (reference sequence). The length of the CDR3 is 14 residues. V was pared by 2 bases and J by 1 base, with 11 bases between. The CDR3 is CAWSWGRGNTEAFF. The CDR3 DNA is TGTGCCTGGAGTTGGGGTAGGGGGAACACTGAAGCTTTCTTT.

The chain employs TRBV6-5 and TRBJ1-1, with a tentative D call TRBD1 (6 bases). This CDR3 is 14 amino acids long. The V gene's germline CDR1 is MNHEY and CDR2 SVGAGI. V gave up 10 bases and J gave up 10 bases, with 25 bases separating them. The CDR3 protein is CATGDSTGTQVAFF. CDR3 DNA sequence: TGTGCCACCGGCGACAGCACAGGGACCCAAGTAGCTTTCTTT.

This clone was observed once. The chain recombines TRBV28 with TRBJ1-5; possibly TRBD1 for D (5 bases). V lost 7 bases, J lost 2 bases, and 9 bases lay in between. The CDR3 length is 13 residues. The germline V gene has CDR1 MDHEN and CDR2 SYDVKM. The CDR3: CASNTGGNQPQHF. The DNA for the CDR3 is TGTGCCAGCAATACGGGGGGCAATCAGCCCCAGCATTTT.

The J gene is TRBJ2-2, the V gene TRBV11-1; the match to TRBD2 covers 9 bases. Per the germline V gene, CDR1 is SGHAT and CDR2 is FQDESV (reference sequence). V shed 5 bases, J shed 6 bases, and the junction held 10 bases outside the gene matches. The CDR3 sequence is 16 residues long. The CDR3, as DNA: TGTGCCAGCAGCCCCCGGTCGGCGGGGGGGTCCGGGGAGCTGTTTTTT. It is translated as CASSPRSAGGSGELFF.